This T cell receptor (beta chain) was captured in a study of cytomegalovirus exposure and HLA in healthy donors. Study-wide results and limits: In a later analysis, a missense DCLRE1C variant was linked to TCR beta V- and J-gene trimming.

Both 60 Vbeta primers and 13 Jbeta primers went into the PCR. Only in-frame clones appear in the TCRdb table, and some are missing; sequencing was by immunoSEQ multiplex PCR. The table includes over 100,000 clones, around 60% detected once. A remark on this clone: Antigen unknown.

Germline V gene sequence: CDR1 MNHEY, CDR2 SMNVEV (reference sequence). The CDR3 has 15 amino acids. Trimming took off 3 bases at V and 10 bases at J, with 21 bases between the two ends. Specimen: PBMCs. The chain links TRBV27 to TRBJ2-5; possible D gene TRBD2, 6 bases. This TCR derives from a human donor in good health. The CDR3 here is CASSLIGGGYDFQYF. In DNA form, the CDR3 reads TGTGCCAGCAGTTTGATTGGGGGAGGATATGATTTCCAGTACTTC.